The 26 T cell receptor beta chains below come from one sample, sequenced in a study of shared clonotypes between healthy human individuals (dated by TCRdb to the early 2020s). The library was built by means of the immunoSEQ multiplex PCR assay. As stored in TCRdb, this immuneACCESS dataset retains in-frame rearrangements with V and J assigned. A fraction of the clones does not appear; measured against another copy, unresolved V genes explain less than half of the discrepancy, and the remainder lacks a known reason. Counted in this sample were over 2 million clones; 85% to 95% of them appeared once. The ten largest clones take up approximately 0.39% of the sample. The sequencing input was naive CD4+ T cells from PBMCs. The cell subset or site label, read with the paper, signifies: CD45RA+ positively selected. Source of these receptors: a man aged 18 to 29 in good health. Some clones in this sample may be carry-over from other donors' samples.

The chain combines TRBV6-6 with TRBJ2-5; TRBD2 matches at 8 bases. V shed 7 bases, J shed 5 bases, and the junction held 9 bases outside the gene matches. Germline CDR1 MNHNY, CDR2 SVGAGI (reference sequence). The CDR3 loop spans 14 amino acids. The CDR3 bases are TGTGCCAGCAATTCGGGGGGGGGCTGGGAGACCCAGTACTTC. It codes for CASNSGGGWETQYF.

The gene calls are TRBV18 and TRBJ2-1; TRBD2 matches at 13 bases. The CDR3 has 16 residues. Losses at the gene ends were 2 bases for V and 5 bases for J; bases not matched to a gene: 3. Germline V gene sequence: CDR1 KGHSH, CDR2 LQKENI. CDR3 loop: CASSPSTSGGNNEQFF. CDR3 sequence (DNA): TGTGCCAGCTCACCATCGACTAGCGGGGGGAACAATGAGCAGTTCTTC.

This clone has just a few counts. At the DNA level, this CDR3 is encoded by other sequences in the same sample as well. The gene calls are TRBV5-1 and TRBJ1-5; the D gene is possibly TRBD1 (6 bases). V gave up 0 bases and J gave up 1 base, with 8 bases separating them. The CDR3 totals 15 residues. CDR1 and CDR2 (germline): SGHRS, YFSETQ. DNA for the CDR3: TGCGCCAGCAGCTTGGGGGACACGAGCAATCAGCCCCAGCATTTT. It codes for CASSLGDTSNQPQHF. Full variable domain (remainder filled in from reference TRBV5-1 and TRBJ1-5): KAGVTQTPRYLIKTRGQQVTLSCSPISGHRSVSWYQQTPGQGLQFLFEYFSETQRNKGNFPGRFSGRQFSNSRSEMNVSTLELGDSALYLCASSLGDTSNQPQHFGDGTRLSIL.

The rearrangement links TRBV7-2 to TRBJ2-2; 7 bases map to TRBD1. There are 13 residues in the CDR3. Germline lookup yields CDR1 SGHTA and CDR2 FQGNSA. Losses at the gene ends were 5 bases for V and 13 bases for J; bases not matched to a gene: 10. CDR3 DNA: TGTGCCAGCAGCCCACGGTCGACAGGGAGGCTGTTTTTT. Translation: CASSPRSTGRLFF.

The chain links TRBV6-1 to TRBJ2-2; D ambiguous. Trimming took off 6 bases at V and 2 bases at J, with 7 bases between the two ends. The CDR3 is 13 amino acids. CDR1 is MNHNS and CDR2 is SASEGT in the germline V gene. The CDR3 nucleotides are TGTGCCAGCAGCCGACCTAACACCGGGGAGCTGTTTTTT. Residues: CASSRPNTGELFF.

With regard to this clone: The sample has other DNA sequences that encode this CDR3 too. CDR3 sequence (DNA): TGCGCCAGCAGCTTCCGGACGGCAACTAATGAAAAACTGTTTTTT. This gives the protein CASSFRTATNEKLFF. The gene calls are TRBV5-1 and TRBJ1-4, with D uncertain. CDR1 and CDR2 from the germline V gene are SGHRS and YFSETQ. Trimming pared 2 bases from V and 0 bases from J, leaving 8 bases between. The CDR3 runs to 15 residues.

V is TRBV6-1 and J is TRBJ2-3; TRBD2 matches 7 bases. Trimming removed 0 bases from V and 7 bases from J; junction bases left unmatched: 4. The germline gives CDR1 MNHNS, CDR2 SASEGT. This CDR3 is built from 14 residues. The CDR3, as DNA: TGTGCCAGCAGTGAAGCGGGGGGGATGAATACGCAGTATTTT. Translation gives CASSEAGGMNTQYF.

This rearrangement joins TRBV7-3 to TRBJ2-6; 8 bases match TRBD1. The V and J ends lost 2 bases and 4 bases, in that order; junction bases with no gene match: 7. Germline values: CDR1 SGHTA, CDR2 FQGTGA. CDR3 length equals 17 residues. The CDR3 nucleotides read TGTGCCAGCAGCTTAGATCAGGGGGCGATCGGGGCCAACGTCCTGACTTTC. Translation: CASSLDQGAIGANVLTF.

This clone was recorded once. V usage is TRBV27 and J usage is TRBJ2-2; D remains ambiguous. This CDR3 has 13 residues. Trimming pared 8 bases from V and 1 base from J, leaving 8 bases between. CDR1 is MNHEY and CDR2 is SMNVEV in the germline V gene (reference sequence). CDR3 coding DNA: TGTGCCAGCGGCCGCTGGAACACCGGGGAGCTGTTTTTT. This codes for CASGRWNTGELFF.

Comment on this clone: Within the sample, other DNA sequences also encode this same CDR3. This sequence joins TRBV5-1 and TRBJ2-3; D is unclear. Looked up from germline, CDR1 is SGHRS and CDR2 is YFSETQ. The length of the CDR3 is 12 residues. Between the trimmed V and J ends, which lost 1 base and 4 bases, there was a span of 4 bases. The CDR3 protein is CASSLNADTQYF. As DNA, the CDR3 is TGCGCCAGCAGCTTGAACGCAGATACGCAGTATTTT.

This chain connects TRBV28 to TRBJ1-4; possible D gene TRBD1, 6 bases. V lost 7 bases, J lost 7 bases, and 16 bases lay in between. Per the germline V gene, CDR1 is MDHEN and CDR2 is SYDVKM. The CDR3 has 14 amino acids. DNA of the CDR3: TGTGCCAGCATAAAAGGGGGACCGGCTGAAAAACTGTTTTTT. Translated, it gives CASIKGGPAEKLFF.

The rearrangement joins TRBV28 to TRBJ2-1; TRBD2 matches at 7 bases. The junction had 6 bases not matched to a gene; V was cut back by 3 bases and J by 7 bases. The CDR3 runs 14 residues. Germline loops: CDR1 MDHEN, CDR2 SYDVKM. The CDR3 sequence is CASSFGGSLNEQFF. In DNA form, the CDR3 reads TGTGCCAGCAGTTTTGGCGGGAGTTTAAATGAGCAGTTCTTC.

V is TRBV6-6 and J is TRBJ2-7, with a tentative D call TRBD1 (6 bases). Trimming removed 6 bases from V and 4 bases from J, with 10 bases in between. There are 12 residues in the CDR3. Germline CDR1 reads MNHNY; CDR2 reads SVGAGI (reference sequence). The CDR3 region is CASRLGGYEQYF. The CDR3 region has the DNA TGTGCCAGCAGGCTAGGGGGTTACGAGCAGTACTTC.

The CDR3 is CASSRDRGQETQYF. CDR3 DNA sequence: TGTGCCAGCAGCAGAGACAGGGGACAAGAGACCCAGTACTTC. V gene TRBV11-1 combines with J gene TRBJ2-5, with 8 bases matching TRBD1. The V gene's germline CDR1 is SGHAT and CDR2 FQDESV (reference sequence). The CDR3 extends over 14 amino acids. V trimming: 5 bases; J trimming: 2 bases; junction bases outside the gene matches: 4.

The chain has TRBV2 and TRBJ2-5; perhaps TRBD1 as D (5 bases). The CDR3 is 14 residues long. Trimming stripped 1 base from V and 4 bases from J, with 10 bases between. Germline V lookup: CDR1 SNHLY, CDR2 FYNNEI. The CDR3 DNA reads TGTGCCAGCAGTGAAGGGGGCTCGGGAGAGACCCAGTACTTC. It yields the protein CASSEGGSGETQYF.

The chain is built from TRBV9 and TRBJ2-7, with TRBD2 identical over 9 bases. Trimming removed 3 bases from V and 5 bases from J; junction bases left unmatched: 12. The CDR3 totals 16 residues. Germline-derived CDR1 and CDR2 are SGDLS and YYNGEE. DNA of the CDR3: TGTGCCAGCAGCGGAGGTAGCGGGAGATTGTCGGACGAGCAGTACTTC. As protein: CASSGGSGRLSDEQYF.

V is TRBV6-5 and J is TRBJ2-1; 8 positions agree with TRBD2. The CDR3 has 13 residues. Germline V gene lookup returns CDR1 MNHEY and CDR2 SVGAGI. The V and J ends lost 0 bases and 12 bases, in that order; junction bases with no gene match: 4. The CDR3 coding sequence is TGTGCCAGCAGTTACTCGAGCGGGAGCGGGCAGTTCTTC. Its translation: CASSYSSGSGQFF.

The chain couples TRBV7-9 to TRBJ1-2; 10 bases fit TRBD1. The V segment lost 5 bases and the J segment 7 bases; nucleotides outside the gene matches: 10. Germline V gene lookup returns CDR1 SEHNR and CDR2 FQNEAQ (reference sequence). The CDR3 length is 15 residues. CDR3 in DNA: TGTGCCAGCAGCCACCCCCCGGGACAGGGGACTGGCTACACCTTC. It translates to CASSHPPGQGTGYTF.

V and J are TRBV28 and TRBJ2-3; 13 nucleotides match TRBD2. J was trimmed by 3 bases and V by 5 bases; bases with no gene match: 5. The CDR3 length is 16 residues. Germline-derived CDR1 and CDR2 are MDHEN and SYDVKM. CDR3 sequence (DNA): TGTGCCAGCAGTCAGTCGGGACTAGCGGGAACAGATACGCAGTATTTT. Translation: CASSQSGLAGTDTQYF.

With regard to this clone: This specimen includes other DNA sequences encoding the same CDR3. CDR3 residues: CASSLGLAGGDTQYF. CDR3 DNA sequence: TGCGCCAGCAGCTTAGGACTAGCGGGGGGAGATACGCAGTATTTT. The V call is TRBV5-1, the J call TRBJ2-3, with TRBD2 identical over 14 bases. Unmatched junction bases numbered 1, after V lost 2 bases and J lost 5 bases. The length of the CDR3 is 15 residues. Germline V gives CDR1 SGHRS, CDR2 YFSETQ. The whole variable domain, remainder taken from reference TRBV5-1 and TRBJ2-3, is KAGVTQTPRYLIKTRGQQVTLSCSPISGHRSVSWYQQTPGQGLQFLFEYFSETQRNKGNFPGRFSGRQFSNSRSEMNVSTLELGDSALYLCASSLGLAGGDTQYFGPGTRLTVL.

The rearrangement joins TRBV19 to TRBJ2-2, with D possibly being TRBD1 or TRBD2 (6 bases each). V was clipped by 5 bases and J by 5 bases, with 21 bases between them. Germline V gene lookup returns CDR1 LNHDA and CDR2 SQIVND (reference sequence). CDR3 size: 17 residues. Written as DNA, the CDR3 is TGTGCCAGTAGTCCGTGGCGGGCCCTAGGGGGGACCGGGGAGCTGTTTTTT. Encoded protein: CASSPWRALGGTGELFF. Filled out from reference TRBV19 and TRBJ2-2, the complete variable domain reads DGGITQSPKYLFRKEGQNVTLSCEQNLNHDAMYWYRQDPGQGLRLIYYSQIVNDFQKGDIAEGYSVSREKKESFPLTVTSAQKNPTAFYLCASSPWRALGGTGELFFGEGSRLTVL.

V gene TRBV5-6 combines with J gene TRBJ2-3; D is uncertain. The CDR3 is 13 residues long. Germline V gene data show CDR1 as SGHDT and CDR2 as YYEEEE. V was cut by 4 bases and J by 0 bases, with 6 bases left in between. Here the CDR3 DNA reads TGTGCCAGCAGCCCGGCTAGCACAGATACGCAGTATTTT. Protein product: CASSPASTDTQYF.

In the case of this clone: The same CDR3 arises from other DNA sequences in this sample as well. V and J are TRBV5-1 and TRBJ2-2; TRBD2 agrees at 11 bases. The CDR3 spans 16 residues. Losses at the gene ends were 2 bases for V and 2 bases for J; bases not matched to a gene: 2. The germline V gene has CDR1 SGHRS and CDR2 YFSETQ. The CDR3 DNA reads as TGCGCCAGCAGCTTCACTAGCGGGAGTAACACCGGGGAGCTGTTTTTT. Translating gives CASSFTSGSNTGELFF. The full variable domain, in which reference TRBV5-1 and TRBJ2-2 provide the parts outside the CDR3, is KAGVTQTPRYLIKTRGQQVTLSCSPISGHRSVSWYQQTPGQGLQFLFEYFSETQRNKGNFPGRFSGRQFSNSRSEMNVSTLELGDSALYLCASSFTSGSNTGELFFGEGSRLTVL.

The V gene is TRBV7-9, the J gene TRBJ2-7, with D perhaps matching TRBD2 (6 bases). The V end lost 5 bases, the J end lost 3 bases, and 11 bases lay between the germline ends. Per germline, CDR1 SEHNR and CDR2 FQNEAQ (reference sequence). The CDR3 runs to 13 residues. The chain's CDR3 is CASSQGGDYEQYF. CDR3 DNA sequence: TGTGCCAGCAGCCAGGGCGGGGACTACGAGCAGTACTTC.

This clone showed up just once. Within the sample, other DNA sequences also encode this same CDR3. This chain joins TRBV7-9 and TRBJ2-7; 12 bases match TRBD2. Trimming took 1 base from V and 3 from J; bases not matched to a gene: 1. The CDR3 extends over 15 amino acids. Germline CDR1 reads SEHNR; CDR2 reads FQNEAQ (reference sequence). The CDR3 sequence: CASSLGLAGVYEQYF. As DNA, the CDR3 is TGTGCCAGCAGCTTAGGACTAGCGGGAGTCTACGAGCAGTACTTC.

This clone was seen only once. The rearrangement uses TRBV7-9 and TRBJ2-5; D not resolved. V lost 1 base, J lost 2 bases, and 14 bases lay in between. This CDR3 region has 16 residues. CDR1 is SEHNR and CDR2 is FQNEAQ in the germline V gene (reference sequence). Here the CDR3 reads CASSLGKKPRQETQYF. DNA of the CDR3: TGTGCCAGCAGCTTAGGGAAAAAGCCCAGACAAGAGACCCAGTACTTC.